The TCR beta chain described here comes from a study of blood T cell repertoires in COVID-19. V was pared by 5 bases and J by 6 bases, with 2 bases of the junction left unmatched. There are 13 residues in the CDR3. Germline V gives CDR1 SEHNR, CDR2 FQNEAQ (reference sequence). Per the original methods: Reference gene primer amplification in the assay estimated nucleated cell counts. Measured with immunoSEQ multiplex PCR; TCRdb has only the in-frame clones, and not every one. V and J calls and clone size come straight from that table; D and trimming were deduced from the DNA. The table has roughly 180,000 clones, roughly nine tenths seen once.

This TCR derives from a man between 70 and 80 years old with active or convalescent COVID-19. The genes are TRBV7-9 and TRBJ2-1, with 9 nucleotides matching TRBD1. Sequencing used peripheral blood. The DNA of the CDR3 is TGTGCCAGCAGCGGACAGGGGCCCAATGAGCAGTTCTTC. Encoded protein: CASSGQGPNEQFF.